Shown below are 7 T cell receptor beta chains from a single sample sequenced in a study of T-cell reconstitution after alpha-beta-depleted transplantation in children. Using unique molecular identifiers, the investigators prepared the TCRbeta library. TCRdb reprocessed the PCR reads via MiXCR and lists one record per CDR3 protein. This repertoire shows nearly 200,000 distinct CDR3 sequences, approximately 6% found once; its top ten account for approximately 4.1%. The starting material was PBMCs, obtained before TCRalphabeta/CD19-depleted stem cell transplant. The receptors derive from a girl under three years old with combined immunodeficiency, due to receive a stem cell transplant.

This clonotype was recorded at least ten times. The J gene is TRBJ1-2, the V gene TRBV3-1; D possibly corresponds to TRBD1 (6 bases). The germline V gene has CDR1 LGHDT and CDR2 YNNKEL (reference sequence). The CDR3 totals 14 residues. Trimming stripped 4 bases from V and 5 bases from J, with 14 bases between. The CDR3 DNA reads as TGTGCCAGCAGCCCCGGCAGGGGTCGATATGGCTACACCTTC. As protein: CASSPGRGRYGYTF. The full variable domain, with the rest looked up from reference TRBV3-1 and TRBJ1-2, is DTAVSQTPKYLVTQMGNDKSIKCEQNLGHDTMYWYKQDSKKFLKIMFSYNNKELIINETVPNRFSPKSPDKAHLNLHINSLELGDSAVYFCASSPGRGRYGYTFGSGTRLTVV.

The table lists this clonotype with many counts. The CDR3 DNA follows: TGCAGTGCTAGAGATTTCGAGGGGGCGGCTTTCTTT. It is translated as CSARDFEGAAFF. The rearrangement links TRBV20-1 to TRBJ1-1; 7 positions match TRBD1. CDR1 is DFQATT and CDR2 is SNEGSKA in the germline V gene (reference sequence). Trimming cost V 0 bases and J 11 bases; bases outside gene matches: 6. CDR3 length equals 12 residues.

Turning to this clonotype: This likely comes from a read error, as the CDR3 has no conserved phenylalanine or tryptophan at its end. This chain connects TRBV29-1 to TRBJ1-5, with D possibly being TRBD1 (5 bases). The length of the CDR3 is 14 residues. Germline values: CDR1 SQVTM, CDR2 ANQGSEA. V lost 0 bases to trimming and J lost 7 bases, with 13 bases between them. The CDR3 coding sequence is TGCAGCGTTGAAGAAGGCAGGGCCGGGCAGCCCCAGCATTCT. Residues: CSVEEGRAGQPQHS.

In this sample, this clonotype turned up many times. The chain uses TRBV20-1 and TRBJ2-1; D is ambiguous. The CDR3 length is 12 residues. Germline-derived CDR1 and CDR2 are DFQATT and SNEGSKA (reference sequence). V was cut by 1 base and J by 6 bases, with 7 bases left in between. The CDR3 region has the DNA TGCAGTGCTAGAGCTGTCTTCAATGAGCAGTTCTTC. Its translation: CSARAVFNEQFF.

This clonotype was counted at least ten times. The V and J genes are TRBV12-3 or TRBV12-4 and TRBJ2-3; D gene ambiguous. The CDR3 runs to 16 residues. V was pared by 3 bases and J by 4 bases, with 17 bases between. The CDR3 DNA is TGTGCCAGCAGTTTTCACAGCCCGAGGCGCCCAGATACGCAGTATTTT. It yields the protein CASSFHSPRRPDTQYF.

This clonotype was counted at least ten times. The gene calls are TRBV10-3 and TRBJ1-2; TRBD1 matches at 10 bases. Germline CDR1 is ENHRY and CDR2 is SYGVKD. This CDR3 is built from 14 residues. J lost 4 bases, V lost 8 bases, and 7 bases had no gene match. The CDR3 DNA follows: TGTGCCATCGGCGGGACAGGGGCTCCCTATGGCTACACCTTC. As protein: CAIGGTGAPYGYTF.

This clonotype has ten or more counts. The V and J genes are TRBV13 and TRBJ2-5; perhaps D is TRBD1 or TRBD2 (5 bases each). Germline CDR1 PRHDT, CDR2 FYEKMQ (reference sequence). V was clipped by 5 bases and J by 3 bases, with 16 bases between them. The CDR3 is made up of 15 amino acids. The CDR3 DNA sequence: TGTGCCAGCAGCAAACTGGGGCTGAGGGAAGAGACCCAGTACTTC. Protein sequence: CASSKLGLREETQYF.